The 26 T cell receptor beta chains listed next were all sequenced from one sample in a study of T cells in Graves' hyperthyroidism and ophthalmopathy. Researchers amplified the TCR beta CDR3 regions from RNA transcripts. The study used the HTBI primer set for a first-round RT-PCR of the TCR CDR3. Via MiXCR, TCRdb re-called the multiplex PCR reads, giving one row per CDR3 protein. The sample holds some 250,000 distinct CDR3 sequences; approximately 15% are singletons and the top ten take about an eighth. Material: blood. The receptors were sampled from a woman between 40 and 50 years old with Graves' hyperthyroidism that later progressed to Graves' ophthalmopathy.

In this sample, this clonotype turned up many times. The rearrangement uses TRBV9 and TRBJ1-5; TRBD1 aligns across 7 bases. The V gene end was trimmed by 4 bases and the J gene end by 3 bases; junction bases not matched to a gene: 4. The CDR3 extends over 14 amino acids. The germline CDR1 and CDR2 sequences are SGDLS and YYNGEE. DNA of the CDR3: TGTGCCAGCAGCCCCGGGACAGACAATCAGCCCCAGCATTTT. It is translated as CASSPGTDNQPQHF.

This clonotype has at least ten counts. V usage is TRBV6-2 or TRBV6-3 and J usage is TRBJ2-7; unclear D gene. The CDR3 length is 13 residues. V gave up 2 bases and J gave up 0 bases, with 5 bases separating them. Looked up from germline, CDR1 is MNHEY and CDR2 is SVGEGT. The CDR3 DNA sequence: TGTGCCAGCAGTTACGCAGCCTCCTACGAGCAGTACTTC. It yields the protein CASSYAASYEQYF.

This clonotype was detected ten times or more. The chain employs TRBV18 and TRBJ2-2; possible D gene TRBD2, 5 bases. The CDR3 is 12 amino acids. Trimming removed 5 bases at V and 7 bases at J, with 8 bases between. Germline CDR1 and CDR2: KGHSH and LQKENI. CDR3 DNA: TGTGCCAGCTCAGTTGGAGGCGGGGAGCTGTTTTTT. Its protein product is CASSVGGGELFF.

This clonotype turned up a few times. V usage is TRBV6-1 and J usage is TRBJ2-7; no clear D. Deletions cut 1 base from V and 9 bases from J, with 4 bases between. Germline values: CDR1 MNHNS, CDR2 SASEGT. The CDR3 loop spans 10 amino acids. In DNA form, the CDR3 reads TGTGCCAGCAGTGAAGAACGGCAGTACTTC. Amino acid sequence: CASSEERQYF.

The CDR3 DNA sequence: TGTGCCAGCAGCTGGACTAGCGGAGTCAGAAATCAAGAGACCCAGTACTTC. Its protein is CASSWTSGVRNQETQYF. The chain is built from TRBV5-6 and TRBJ2-5; 10 bases align to TRBD2. Per germline, CDR1 SGHDT and CDR2 YYEEEE. The CDR3 covers 17 residues. V lost 3 bases and J lost 2; bases outside the gene matches: 10. Full variable domain (remainder filled in from reference TRBV5-6 and TRBJ2-5): DAGVTQSPTHLIKTRGQQVTLRCSPKSGHDTVSWYQQALGQGPQFIFQYYEEEERQRGNFPDRFSGHQFPNYSSELNVNALLLGDSALYLCASSWTSGVRNQETQYFGPGTRLLVL.

This clonotype has ten or more counts. J is TRBJ1-1 and V is TRBV7-9; D call uncertain. From germline, CDR1 is SEHNR and CDR2 FQNEAQ (reference sequence). V lost 0 bases, J lost 4 bases, and 9 bases lay in between. There are 14 residues in the CDR3. The DNA of the CDR3 is TGTGCCAGCAGCTTAGCACGGAAAGCCACTGAAGCTTTCTTT. Translated, it gives CASSLARKATEAFF.

This clonotype occurred many times. The chain recombines TRBV9 with TRBJ2-5; D remains unclear. CDR1 and CDR2 from the germline V gene are SGDLS and YYNGEE. The V end was cut by 3 bases, the J end by 5 bases, with 14 bases between. CDR3 length: 14 residues. The CDR3 region has the DNA TGTGCCAGCAGCGGGGGTTTGGGCGCCGAGACCCAGTACTTC. It yields the protein CASSGGLGAETQYF.

Many counts were recorded for this clonotype. The CDR3 loop is CASSGNPGGDKETQYF. As DNA, the CDR3 is TGTGCCAGCAGTGGAAACCCGGGGGGTGATAAGGAGACCCAGTACTTC. The chain employs TRBV27 and TRBJ2-5; 7 bases align to TRBD2. Germline assignment: CDR1 MNHEY and CDR2 SMNVEV (reference sequence). The junction had 14 bases not matched to a gene; V was cut back by 5 bases and J by 5 bases. The CDR3 is 16 amino acids.

This clonotype appeared many times. V is TRBV11-3 and J is TRBJ2-3; tentatively, D is TRBD1 (5 bases). The CDR3 contains 15 residues. Germline V gene data show CDR1 as SGHNT and CDR2 as YENEEA. Between the trimmed V and J ends, which lost 1 base and 2 bases, there was a span of 10 bases. The CDR3 sequence is CASSLGRAVTDTQYF. The DNA for the CDR3 is TGTGCCAGCAGCTTAGGCAGGGCAGTCACAGATACGCAGTATTTT.

In its sample, this clonotype was seen a few times. The V gene is TRBV28, the J gene TRBJ2-6; unclear D gene. The CDR3 consists of 13 residues. The V gene lost 8 bases and the J gene lost 1 base, with 6 bases spanning the gap. Germline V lookup: CDR1 MDHEN, CDR2 SYDVKM. The DNA for the CDR3 is TGTGCCAGCGGGGAATCTGGGGCCAACGTCCTGACTTTC. It specifies CASGESGANVLTF.

At least ten counts were recorded for this clonotype. The rearrangement uses TRBV4-1 and TRBJ2-2; 8 bases align to TRBD2. Germline CDR1 is MGHRA and CDR2 is YSYEKL. CDR3 length equals 17 residues. Trimming cost V 1 base and J 5 bases; bases outside gene matches: 9. This CDR3 is CASSQVRAGVGTGELFF. CDR3 in DNA: TGCGCCAGCAGCCAAGTGAGAGCGGGAGTAGGTACCGGGGAGCTGTTTTTT.

This clonotype was recorded at least ten times. The chain combines TRBV11-1 with TRBJ2-2; a weak D match, TRBD2 (6 bases). The germline V and J ends were trimmed by 5 bases and 0 bases, with 16 bases remaining between them. In germline, CDR1 is SGHAT, CDR2 FQDESV (reference sequence). The CDR3 is made up of 17 amino acids. CDR3 in amino acids: CASSHPPPSANTGELFF. The CDR3 DNA reads as TGTGCCAGCAGCCACCCCCCCCCTAGCGCGAACACCGGGGAGCTGTTTTTT.

This clonotype was picked up a small number of times. The chain couples TRBV14 to TRBJ2-7; 7 bases fit TRBD1. Germline V CDR1 and CDR2: SGHDN, FVKESK. Trimming at V came to 4 bases and at J to 0 bases, leaving 6 bases not matched to a gene. There are 15 residues in the CDR3. Here the CDR3 reads CASSLPGQNSYEQYF. The CDR3 DNA reads as TGTGCCAGCAGCCTTCCGGGACAGAACTCCTACGAGCAGTACTTC.

This clonotype was picked up a small number of times. V gene TRBV20-1 combines with J gene TRBJ2-7; D may be TRBD1 (6 bases). Germline V gives CDR1 DFQATT, CDR2 SNEGSKA (reference sequence). Trimming pared 1 base from V and 2 bases from J, leaving 9 bases between. CDR3 length equals 13 residues. This chain's CDR3 is CSARGWTAYEQYF. The CDR3 nucleotides read TGCAGTGCTAGAGGATGGACAGCCTACGAGCAGTACTTC.

This clonotype was detected many times. The CDR3 spells CASSLSLAGPTDTQYF. CDR3 nucleotide sequence: TGCGCCAGCAGCTTGTCCCTAGCGGGACCCACAGATACGCAGTATTTT. The chain recombines TRBV5-1 with TRBJ2-3; TRBD2 matches at 9 bases. The CDR3 runs 16 residues. V was clipped by 1 base and J by 2 bases; unmatched bases: 5. CDR1 is SGHRS and CDR2 is YFSETQ in the germline V gene.

This clonotype was counted at least ten times. The chain uses TRBV6-1 and TRBJ2-6; D unresolved. The CDR3 runs to 15 residues. Germline V gene lookup returns CDR1 MNHNS and CDR2 SASEGT. Trimming removed 4 bases from V and 1 base from J, with 8 bases in between. DNA of the CDR3: TGTGCCAGCAGTGCTCAGGTGTCTGGGGCCAACGTCCTGACTTTC. It yields the protein CASSAQVSGANVLTF.

A remark on this clonotype: This may arise from a read error, as a much more abundant clone is one base away. This chain uses TRBV3-1 with TRBJ1-6; D remains ambiguous. This CDR3 contains 12 residues. Trimming removed 1 base at V and 7 bases at J, with 2 bases between. Looked up from germline, CDR1 is LGHDT and CDR2 is YNNKEL (reference sequence). Written as DNA, the CDR3 is TGTGCCAGCAGCCAAGGGAATTCACCCCTCCACTTT. It is translated as CASSQGNSPLHF.

Many counts were recorded for this clonotype. The chain is built from TRBV6-1 and TRBJ1-1; D unclear. This CDR3 region has 14 residues. Germline V gene sequence: CDR1 MNHNS, CDR2 SASEGT. Trimming took off 5 bases at V and 4 bases at J, with 14 bases between the two ends. The CDR3 spells CASSRPDLATEAFF. CDR3 DNA: TGTGCCAGCAGTCGCCCCGATTTGGCCACTGAAGCTTTCTTT.

This clonotype was counted at least ten times. The chain is built from TRBV5-1 and TRBJ1-4, with D perhaps matching TRBD1 (5 bases). This CDR3 region has 15 residues. V was trimmed by 0 bases and J by 8 bases, leaving 14 bases between them. The V gene's germline CDR1 is SGHRS and CDR2 YFSETQ. The chain's CDR3 is CASSLAGGGKEKLFF. CDR3 nucleotide sequence: TGCGCCAGCAGCTTGGCCGGGGGAGGAAAAGAAAAACTGTTTTTT.

This clonotype was detected many times. The chain uses TRBV18 and TRBJ2-7; 7 bases map to TRBD1. V was clipped by 4 bases and J by 3 bases; unmatched bases: 12. The CDR3 has 16 residues. The V gene's germline CDR1 is KGHSH and CDR2 LQKENI. CDR3 sequence reads: CASSLDEDRPDYEQYF. The CDR3 coding sequence is TGTGCCAGCTCACTAGACGAGGACAGGCCTGACTACGAGCAGTACTTC. Looking up the rest from reference TRBV18 and TRBJ2-7 gives the full variable domain: NAGVMQNPRHLVRRRGQEARLRCSPMKGHSHVYWYRQLPEEGLKFMVYLQKENIIDESGMPKERFSAEFPKEGPSILRIQQVVRGDSAAYFCASSLDEDRPDYEQYFGPGTRLTVT.

This clonotype was recorded many times. The rearrangement joins TRBV19 to TRBJ2-6; tentatively, D is TRBD2 (5 bases). V was cut by 1 base and J by 1 base, with 11 bases left in between. The CDR3 consists of 17 residues. The germline gives CDR1 LNHDA, CDR2 SQIVND (reference sequence). The CDR3 DNA follows: TGTGCCAGTAGTATAGGGGGAGACACTTCTGGGGCCAACGTCCTGACTTTC. Residues: CASSIGGDTSGANVLTF.

V gene TRBV3-1 combines with J gene TRBJ2-1, with TRBD1 identical over 9 bases. The J segment lost 5 bases and the V segment lost 0 bases, leaving 8 bases of the junction unmatched. Germline V gene sequence: CDR1 LGHDT, CDR2 YNNKEL (reference sequence). This CDR3 is 17 amino acids long. DNA of the CDR3: TGTGCCAGCAGCCAAGATTTGGGACAGGGCAGCGACAATGAGCAGTTCTTC. Protein product: CASSQDLGQGSDNEQFF.

This clonotype showed up many times. CDR3 nucleotides: TGTGCCAGCAGCAAGACGGATTTGGCCAAAAACATTCAGTACTTC. It codes for CASSKTDLAKNIQYF. The genes are TRBV27 and TRBJ2-4; no firm D call. The CDR3 runs to 15 residues. V was trimmed by 6 bases and J by 1 base, leaving 13 bases between them. The germline gives CDR1 MNHEY, CDR2 SMNVEV (reference sequence).

The chain carries TRBV28 and TRBJ2-7; D call uncertain. The V gene lost 4 bases and the J gene lost 2 bases, with 3 bases spanning the gap. This CDR3 spans 11 amino acids. Germline loops: CDR1 MDHEN, CDR2 SYDVKM. CDR3 DNA sequence: TGTGCCAGCAGTTGGGCCTACGAGCAGTACTTC. The encoded protein is CASSWAYEQYF.

There are many counts of this clonotype. The chain employs TRBV28 and TRBJ2-5; the D gene could be TRBD1 or TRBD2 (5 bases each). Germline V lookup: CDR1 MDHEN, CDR2 SYDVKM. The ends were cut back, 6 bases at V and 1 base at J, with 18 bases in the middle. This CDR3 has 16 residues. Here the CDR3 DNA reads TGTGCCAGCAGACCCCAGGGAGCTCCTCTCCAAGAGACCCAGTACTTC. Translated: CASRPQGAPLQETQYF.

This clonotype was observed at least ten times. This chain uses TRBV30 with TRBJ2-2; D not certain. Trimming stripped 4 bases from V and 6 bases from J, with 12 bases between. The CDR3 has 13 amino acids. Germline values: CDR1 GTSNPN, CDR2 SVGIG (reference sequence). CDR3 region: CAWNRDEAGELFF. The DNA for the CDR3 is TGTGCCTGGAATAGGGATGAAGCCGGGGAGCTGTTTTTT.